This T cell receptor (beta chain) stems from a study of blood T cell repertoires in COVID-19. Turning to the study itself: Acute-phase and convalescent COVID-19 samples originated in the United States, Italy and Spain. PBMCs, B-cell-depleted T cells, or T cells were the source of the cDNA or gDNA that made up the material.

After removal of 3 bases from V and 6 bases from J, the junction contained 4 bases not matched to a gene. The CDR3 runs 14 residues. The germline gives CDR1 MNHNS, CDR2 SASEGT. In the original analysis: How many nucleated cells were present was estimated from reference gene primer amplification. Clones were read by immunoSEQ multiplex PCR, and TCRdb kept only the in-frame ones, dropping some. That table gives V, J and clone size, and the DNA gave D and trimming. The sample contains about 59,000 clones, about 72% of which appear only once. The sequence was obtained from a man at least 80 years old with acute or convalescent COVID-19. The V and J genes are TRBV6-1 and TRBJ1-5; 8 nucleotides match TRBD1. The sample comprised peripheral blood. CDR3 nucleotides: TGTGCCAGCAGTGACAGGGGGCGATCTCAGCCCCAGCATTTT. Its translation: CASSDRGRSQPQHF.